This is a list of T cell receptor beta chains from one sample in a study of blood T cell repertoires in COVID-19. Profiled with immunoSEQ multiplex PCR; TCRdb holds only in-frame clones, not every one. This sample carries 300,000 to 350,000 clones, approximately 89% of them seen once, and the ten largest clones take 3% to 4.5%. Material: peripheral blood. These receptor sequences come from a woman aged 55 to 70 with COVID-19, enrolled during active disease. CDR3s include the opening cysteine and the closing phenylalanine or tryptophan. The D gene is left open where the match is weak.

j_gene	v_gene	d_gene	CDR3aa	CDR3nt
TRBJ1-3	TRBV5-5	.	CASTSGVGPGNTIYF	TGTGCCAGCACCTCGGGTGTGGGGCCGGGAAACACCATATATTTT
TRBJ1-3	TRBV30	TRBD1	CAWSPFRMGQPGNTIYF	TGTGCCTGGAGTCCGTTTAGGATGGGACAGCCTGGAAACACCATATATTTT
TRBJ2-6	TRBV29-1	TRBD1	CSVFETPGQGTGANVLTF	TGCAGCGTTTTTGAGACCCCTGGACAGGGCACGGGGGCCAACGTCCTGACTTTC
TRBJ2-3	TRBV7-9	.	CASSLSGDTQYF	TGTGCCAGCAGCTTAAGCGGGGATACGCAGTATTTT
TRBJ1-2	TRBV19	TRBD1	CASKRGQHGYTF	TGTGCCAGTAAAAGGGGACAGCATGGCTACACCTTC
TRBJ1-4	TRBV28	TRBD1	CASRAPGQGGEKLFF	TGTGCCAGCAGGGCCCCGGGACAGGGTGGTGAAAAACTGTTTTTT
TRBJ1-1	TRBV12-3/TRBV12-4	.	CASSFAVNTEAFF	TGTGCCAGCAGTTTCGCAGTGAACACTGAAGCTTTCTTT
TRBJ2-7	TRBV11-3	TRBD2	CASSLSGDEQYF	TGTGCCAGCAGCTTAAGCGGGGACGAGCAGTACTTC
TRBJ2-3	TRBV19	TRBD2	CASSIGTSGGPGTQYF	TGTGCCAGTAGTATAGGGACTAGCGGGGGTCCAGGGACGCAGTATTTT
TRBJ1-1	TRBV2	.	CASKSRGTEAFF	TGTGCCAGCAAGTCACGAGGGACTGAAGCTTTCTTT
TRBJ2-1	TRBV2	.	CASSGQRSSYNEQFF	TGTGCCAGCAGTGGACAGAGGAGCTCCTACAATGAGCAGTTCTTC
TRBJ1-5	TRBV18	TRBD1	CASSQGQSNQPQHF	TGTGCCAGCTCACAGGGACAGAGCAATCAGCCCCAGCATTTT
TRBJ2-7	TRBV4-2	.	CASSPPGGVDPYEQYF	TGTGCCAGCAGCCCCCCCGGGGGTGTCGATCCCTACGAGCAGTACTTC
TRBJ1-3	TRBV30	.	CAHQGYRAGNTIYF	TGTGCCCACCAAGGGTACAGGGCTGGAAACACCATATATTTT
TRBJ2-2	TRBV10-3	.	CAIRGTGSTGELFF	TGTGCCATCAGGGGGACTGGGAGCACCGGGGAGCTGTTTTTT
TRBJ1-5	TRBV19	TRBD1	CATVAGTGVGSNQPQHF	TGTGCCACCGTGGCCGGGACAGGGGTCGGAAGCAATCAGCCCCAGCATTTT
TRBJ2-1	TRBV2	TRBD2	CASIFLAAGGEQFF	TGTGCCAGCATTTTTCTAGCGGCCGGTGGGGAGCAGTTCTTC
TRBJ1-4	TRBV15	.	CATSSSNGRREKLFF	TGTGCCACCAGCAGCTCGAATGGTAGGAGAGAAAAACTGTTTTTT
TRBJ1-2	TRBV19	TRBD1	CASSIQPTGVHYGYTF	TGTGCCAGTAGTATCCAACCGACAGGGGTTCACTATGGCTACACCTTC
TRBJ2-1	TRBV5-1	.	CASSLGQYNEQFF	TGCGCCAGCAGCTTGGGTCAGTACAATGAGCAGTTCTTC